These 21 T cell receptor beta chains were all obtained from the same sample, sequenced in a study of cytomegalovirus exposure and HLA in healthy donors. Clones were read by immunoSEQ multiplex PCR, and TCRdb kept only the in-frame ones, dropping some. The sample contains 90,000 to 150,000 clones, approximately 87% of which appear only once. The specimen was PBMCs. These receptors were collected from a woman between 18 and 30 years old in good health and CMV-seropositive.

The chain joins TRBV15 to TRBJ2-2, with D possibly being TRBD1 (6 bases). CDR1 is LNHNV, CDR2 YYDKDF, per germline (reference sequence). The CDR3 extends over 16 amino acids. The V end was cut by 0 bases, the J end by 3 bases, with 11 bases between. The CDR3 nucleotides are TGTGCCACCAGCAGAGAGGGGGACATCTACACCGGGGAGCTGTTTTTT. It specifies CATSREGDIYTGELFF.

The chain carries TRBV5-1 and TRBJ2-1, with D unclear. With 0 bases removed from V and 2 bases from J, the gap between germline ends came to 9 bases. The CDR3 extends over 15 amino acids. Germline-derived CDR1 and CDR2 are SGHRS and YFSETQ. The CDR3 reads CASSLEPLAYNEQFF. Here the CDR3 DNA reads TGCGCCAGCAGCTTGGAGCCTTTGGCCTACAATGAGCAGTTCTTC.

V and J are TRBV5-5 and TRBJ1-2; 10 bases map to TRBD1. J was trimmed by 7 bases and V by 3 bases; bases with no gene match: 6. Germline V gives CDR1 SGHKS, CDR2 YYEKEE (reference sequence). The length of the CDR3 is 14 residues. Written as DNA, the CDR3 is TGTGCCAGCAGCTGGGACAGGGGAAGCGGTGGCTACACCTTC. Protein sequence: CASSWDRGSGGYTF.

The V gene is TRBV5-1, the J gene TRBJ2-5; TRBD2 aligns across 9 bases. J lost 4 bases, V lost 0 bases, and 7 bases had no gene match. The CDR3 is made up of 16 amino acids. In germline, CDR1 is SGHRS, CDR2 YFSETQ. DNA of the CDR3: TGCGCCAGCAGCTTGGATGGCGGGAGGGCCGTAGAGACCCAGTACTTC. Protein: CASSLDGGRAVETQYF.

A single count supports this clone. The chain employs TRBV7-9 and TRBJ1-4; D gene unclear. Per the germline V gene, CDR1 is SEHNR and CDR2 is FQNEAQ (reference sequence). The V gene lost 3 bases and the J gene lost 7 bases, with 18 bases spanning the gap. The length of the CDR3 is 16 residues. CDR3 sequence (DNA): TGTGCCAGCAGCTTTAAGACGCGGGAAGGGAGTGAAAAACTGTTTTTT. It codes for CASSFKTREGSEKLFF.

This chain uses TRBV7-2 with TRBJ1-5; TRBD1 is a possible D gene (5 bases). Germline CDR1 reads SGHTA; CDR2 reads FQGNSA. The CDR3 totals 16 residues. V was trimmed by 5 bases and J by 1 base, leaving 15 bases between them. CDR3 region: CASSGQTEHSNQPQHF. In DNA form, the CDR3 reads TGTGCCAGCAGCGGCCAGACAGAGCACAGCAATCAGCCCCAGCATTTT.

This rearrangement joins TRBV5-1 to TRBJ2-3, with 7 bases aligning to TRBD2. V trimming: 2 bases; J trimming: 1 base; junction bases outside the gene matches: 4. Germline V gives CDR1 SGHRS, CDR2 YFSETQ. The CDR3 has 15 amino acids. In DNA form, the CDR3 reads TGCGCCAGCAGCTTAAGCCTAGCGGGCACAGATACGCAGTATTTT. It yields the protein CASSLSLAGTDTQYF.

V is TRBV19 and J is TRBJ2-7; maybe TRBD2 (5 bases). The V gene's germline CDR1 is LNHDA and CDR2 SQIVND (reference sequence). V dropped 6 bases and J dropped 0 bases, with 12 bases sitting between them. The CDR3 loop spans 14 amino acids. This CDR3 reads CASRRDPSSYEQYF. The CDR3 DNA reads as TGTGCCAGTAGACGGGATCCGAGCTCCTACGAGCAGTACTTC.

V and J are TRBV5-1 and TRBJ1-2; TRBD1 agrees at 8 bases. The CDR3 length is 15 residues. Germline lookup yields CDR1 SGHRS and CDR2 YFSETQ. Trimming removed 2 bases from V and 4 bases from J; junction bases left unmatched: 7. Here the CDR3 reads CASSLTQGGIYGYTF. As DNA, the CDR3 is TGCGCCAGCAGCTTAACACAGGGGGGGATCTATGGCTACACCTTC.

V and J are TRBV28 and TRBJ1-2; TRBD1 is a possible D gene (6 bases). The CDR3 loop spans 16 amino acids. Trimming pared 2 bases from V and 6 bases from J, leaving 19 bases between. Per the germline V gene, CDR1 is MDHEN and CDR2 is SYDVKM. In DNA, the CDR3 is TGTGCCAGCAGTTTAGCCCCTGAATCAGGGGCGGATGGCTACACCTTC. Translated, it gives CASSLAPESGADGYTF.

The CDR3 loop is CASSSLGVVNEQFF. The CDR3 region has the DNA TGCGCCAGCAGCTCCCTCGGGGTAGTAAATGAGCAGTTCTTC. The rearrangement links TRBV5-1 to TRBJ2-1, with D possibly matching TRBD2 (5 bases). Germline values: CDR1 SGHRS, CDR2 YFSETQ. The CDR3 has 14 residues. Between the trimmed V and J ends, which lost 3 bases and 7 bases, there was a span of 14 bases.

The CDR3 coding sequence is TGCAGCGCTGTGACAGGGTCGGGTGAAAAACTGTTTTTT. This codes for CSAVTGSGEKLFF. V and J are TRBV29-1 and TRBJ1-4; 7 bases are shared with TRBD1. J gave up 7 bases and V 7 bases, and 9 bases lay outside the gene matches. This CDR3 region has 13 residues. Looked up from germline, CDR1 is SQVTM and CDR2 is ANQGSEA. Complete variable domain (other parts from reference TRBV29-1 and TRBJ1-4): SAVISQKPSRDICQRGTSLTIQCQVDSQVTMMFWYRQQPGQSLTLIATANQGSEATYESGFVIDKFPISRPNLTFSTLTVSNMSPEDSSIYLCSAVTGSGEKLFFGSGTQLSVL.

The chain employs TRBV7-8 and TRBJ2-1; 7 bases are a match to TRBD1. V lost 5 bases, J lost 0 bases, and 4 bases stayed unmatched. This CDR3 is built from 15 residues. The germline V gene encodes CDR1 SGHVS and CDR2 FQNEAQ. In nucleotides, the CDR3 is TGTGCCAGCAGCGTCACAGGGGTCTCCTACAATGAGCAGTTCTTC. It encodes CASSVTGVSYNEQFF. Drawing the rest from reference TRBV7-8 and TRBJ2-1, the complete variable domain is GAGVSQSPRYKVAKRGQDVALRCDPISGHVSLFWYQQALGQGPEFLTYFQNEAQLDKSGLPSDRFFAERPEGSVSTLKIQRTQQEDSAVYLCASSVTGVSYNEQFFGPGTRLTVL.

CDR3 in DNA: TGTGCCAGTAGTATACCCCCTCACAGGGCCCCCAATCAGCCCCAGCATTTT. It encodes CASSIPPHRAPNQPQHF. The chain couples TRBV19 to TRBJ1-5; D possibly corresponds to TRBD1 (6 bases). Trimming left V 2 bases short and J 3 bases short, with 17 bases between. Germline assignment: CDR1 LNHDA and CDR2 SQIVND (reference sequence). The CDR3 sequence is 17 residues long.

V usage is TRBV7-9 and J usage is TRBJ2-3; D unresolved. V shed 5 bases and J shed 3 bases, with 9 bases lying between them. This CDR3 contains 13 residues. The germline V gene encodes CDR1 SEHNR and CDR2 FQNEAQ (reference sequence). The CDR3 is CASSHAETDTQYF. CDR3 DNA: TGTGCCAGCAGCCATGCGGAGACAGATACGCAGTATTTT.

The chain has TRBV9 and TRBJ2-7, with D unclear. The length of the CDR3 is 14 residues. The ends were cut back, 0 bases at V and 2 bases at J, with 9 bases in the middle. The germline CDR1 and CDR2 sequences are SGDLS and YYNGEE. CDR3 sequence reads: CASSVGGATYEQYF. The CDR3 DNA reads TGTGCCAGCAGCGTAGGTGGTGCGACCTACGAGCAGTACTTC.

The gene calls are TRBV5-6 and TRBJ2-2; TRBD1 aligns across 8 bases. From germline, CDR1 is SGHDT and CDR2 YYEEEE. CDR3 size: 15 residues. The junction had 3 bases not matched to a gene; V was cut back by 4 bases and J by 1 base. The CDR3 region has the DNA TGTGCCAGCAGCCCGGACAGGGTGAACACCGGGGAGCTGTTTTTT. Translating it yields CASSPDRVNTGELFF. The full variable domain, rest sourced from reference TRBV5-6 and TRBJ2-2, is DAGVTQSPTHLIKTRGQQVTLRCSPKSGHDTVSWYQQALGQGPQFIFQYYEEEERQRGNFPDRFSGHQFPNYSSELNVNALLLGDSALYLCASSPDRVNTGELFFGEGSRLTVL.

This clone appeared a few times. The chain has TRBV5-1 and TRBJ1-2; D is unclear. Germline V CDR1 and CDR2: SGHRS, YFSETQ. V dropped 0 bases and J dropped 8 bases, with 8 bases sitting between them. This CDR3 has 12 residues. The CDR3 protein is CASSLDTNGYTF. CDR3 DNA sequence: TGCGCCAGCAGCTTGGACACCAACGGCTACACCTTC.

The gene calls are TRBV5-3 and TRBJ1-2; D unclear. TRBV5-3 counts as an open reading frame of uncertain function. This CDR3 spans 15 amino acids. Trimming stripped 8 bases from V and 3 bases from J, with 20 bases between. The CDR3 bases are TGTGCCAGTTTCGGGTCGATTAAAACCGACTATGGCTACACCTTC. Amino acids: CASFGSIKTDYGYTF.

V is TRBV19 and J is TRBJ1-2, with a possible D match to TRBD1 (6 bases). Germline V gene data show CDR1 as LNHDA and CDR2 as SQIVND (reference sequence). The V gene lost 3 bases and the J gene lost 2 bases, with 10 bases spanning the gap. The CDR3 length is 14 residues. CDR3 in amino acids: CASSMGRGNYGYTF. The CDR3 nucleotides are TGTGCCAGTAGTATGGGCAGGGGCAACTATGGCTACACCTTC.

This chain links TRBV7-3 with TRBJ2-7; 12 nucleotides align to TRBD1. Germline V gene lookup returns CDR1 SGHTA and CDR2 FQGTGA. V was clipped by 5 bases and J by 6 bases; unmatched bases: 11. The CDR3 has 16 amino acids. CDR3 sequence: CASSLLPGQGASEQYF. The CDR3 nucleotides are TGTGCCAGCAGCCTACTGCCGGGACAGGGGGCGTCCGAGCAGTACTTC.